This entry features one T cell receptor (beta chain) sequence. The data stem from a study of T cell changes during pregnancy in multiple sclerosis. The method was immunoSEQ multiplex PCR; TCRdb's version includes in-frame clones alone and lacks a portion of them. The sample holds roughly 61,000 clones, 90% to 95% seen once. The CDR3 is 13 residues long. CDR1 and CDR2 (germline): LNHDA, SQIVND (reference sequence). V shed 10 bases, J shed 3 bases, and the junction held 4 bases outside the gene matches. The sequence was collected from a female donor with multiple sclerosis, enrolled in a pregnancy study. The source was CD8+ T cells from peripheral blood mononuclear cells, collected after pregnancy. This chain uses TRBV19 with TRBJ2-1, with 9 bases matching TRBD2. The CDR3 here is CATVAGDYNEQFF. The CDR3 DNA reads as TGTGCCACCGTAGCGGGAGACTACAATGAGCAGTTCTTC.